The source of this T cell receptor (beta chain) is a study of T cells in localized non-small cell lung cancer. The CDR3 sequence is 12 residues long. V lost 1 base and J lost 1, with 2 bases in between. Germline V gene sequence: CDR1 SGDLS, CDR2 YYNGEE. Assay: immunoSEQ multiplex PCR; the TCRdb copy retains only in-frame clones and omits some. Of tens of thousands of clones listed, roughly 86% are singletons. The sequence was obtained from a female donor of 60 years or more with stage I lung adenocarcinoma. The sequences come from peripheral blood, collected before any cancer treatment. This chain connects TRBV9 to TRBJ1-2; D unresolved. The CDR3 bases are TGTGCCAGCAGCGTAAATAACTATGGCTACACCTTC. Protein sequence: CASSVNNYGYTF. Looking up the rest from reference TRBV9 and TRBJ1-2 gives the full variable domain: DSGVTQTPKHLITATGQRVTLRCSPRSGDLSVYWYQQSLDQGLQFLIQYYNGEERAKGNILERFSAQQFPDLHSELNLSSLELGDSALYFCASSVNNYGYTFGSGTRLTVV.